Sequencing of this TCR beta chain was carried out in a study of cytomegalovirus exposure and HLA in healthy donors. 13 Jbeta primers and 60 Vbeta primers were used for the PCR. The protocol was immunoSEQ multiplex PCR, while the TCRdb copy is restricted to in-frame clones and leaves out a portion. The sample holds about 140,000 clones; 65% to 80% are singletons and the top ten take roughly 1.2%. The trim removed 8 bases at V and 4 bases at J, leaving 14 bases unmatched. Germline CDR1 is SNHLY and CDR2 is FYNNEI. This CDR3 has 15 amino acids. Samples came from healthy bone marrow donors. A remark on this clone: Its antigen is currently unknown.

Study findings and constraints: Later analysis placed DRB1 highest and HLA-C lowest in TCR association rates, which differed by HLA locus. Donors belonging to an Asian-associated ancestry cluster reportedly showed fewer N-insertions in productive TCRs than the approximately 670-donor mean, according to what a later analysis found. Presence/absence analysis assumed near-uniform sequencing depth across donors.

Sequencing input: PBMCs. This receptor was obtained from a male donor in good health and CMV-seropositive. J is TRBJ2-7 and V is TRBV2; TRBD1 aligns across 7 bases. The DNA for the CDR3 is TGTGCCAGCCGGGGACAGCCATCCCGTGGTTACGAGCAGTACTTC. This encodes CASRGQPSRGYEQYF.